These 23 T cell receptor beta chains share one sample of origin, sequenced in a study of blood T cell repertoires in COVID-19. Some clones are missing from TCRdb's copy, which holds only in-frame ones; the method was immunoSEQ multiplex PCR. Here the sample spans about 97,000 clones, approximately 87% being singletons. Specimen: peripheral blood. Receptors were obtained from a human donor in a cohort sampled during active COVID-19.

The J gene is TRBJ1-1, the V gene TRBV5-1; no clear D gene. Germline CDR1 SGHRS, CDR2 YFSETQ. The length of the CDR3 is 13 residues. V lost 2 bases and J 3 bases, leaving 8 bases between the germline ends. The CDR3 spells CASSFGEDTEAFF. For the CDR3, the DNA is TGCGCCAGCAGCTTCGGTGAAGACACTGAAGCTTTCTTT. The whole variable domain, remainder taken from reference TRBV5-1 and TRBJ1-1, is KAGVTQTPRYLIKTRGQQVTLSCSPISGHRSVSWYQQTPGQGLQFLFEYFSETQRNKGNFPGRFSGRQFSNSRSEMNVSTLELGDSALYLCASSFGEDTEAFFGQGTRLTVV.

The CDR3 DNA is TGCGCCAGCAGGCCAGCGGGAGGGTCCTACGAGCAGTACTTC. This codes for CASRPAGGSYEQYF. The rearrangement uses TRBV5-1 and TRBJ2-7, with TRBD2 matching 10 bases. The germline CDR1 and CDR2 sequences are SGHRS and YFSETQ. The J segment lost 1 base and the V segment lost 5 bases, leaving 3 bases of the junction unmatched. The CDR3 contains 14 residues.

The sample holds a few counts of this clone. J is TRBJ2-7 and V is TRBV18, with TRBD2 identical over 14 bases. J gave up 2 bases and V 1 base, and 4 bases lay outside the gene matches. Germline V gene data show CDR1 as KGHSH and CDR2 as LQKENI. CDR3 size: 17 residues. CDR3 protein: CASSPRTSGGPAYEQYF. CDR3 DNA: TGTGCCAGCTCACCACGGACTAGCGGGGGGCCAGCCTACGAGCAGTACTTC.

This chain joins TRBV3-1 (or the pseudogene TRBV3-2) and TRBJ1-1; possibly TRBD1 for D (6 bases). The CDR3 sequence is 14 residues long. Germline CDR1 and CDR2: LGHDT and YNNKEL (reference sequence). Trimming took 4 bases from V and 0 from J, leaving 9 bases between them. The CDR3 region is CASSRGQLNTEAFF. In DNA, the CDR3 is TGTGCCAGCAGCCGTGGACAGCTGAACACTGAAGCTTTCTTT.

This clone showed up just a few times. The chain joins TRBV6-5 to TRBJ2-1; weak D call: TRBD2 (7 bases). The germline V gene encodes CDR1 MNHEY and CDR2 SVGAGI. V was trimmed by 7 bases and J by 7 bases, leaving 20 bases between them. This CDR3 has 15 residues. This chain's CDR3 is CASIARGAGTNEQFF. The CDR3 DNA reads as TGTGCCAGCATAGCACGGGGGGCCGGGACAAATGAGCAGTTCTTC.

The chain carries TRBV5-8 and TRBJ2-1, with no clear D. In germline, CDR1 is SGHTS, CDR2 YDEGEE. CDR3 size: 14 residues. Trimming pared 0 bases from V and 4 bases from J, leaving 8 bases between. In nucleotides, the CDR3 is TGTGCCAGCAGCTTGGATGGCAGATACAATGAGCAGTTCTTC. Residues: CASSLDGRYNEQFF.

V is TRBV6-1 and J is TRBJ1-2; 8 nucleotides align to TRBD1. CDR1 is MNHNS and CDR2 is SASEGT in the germline V gene. V lost 3 bases to trimming and J lost 2 bases; unmatched junction nucleotides: 5. The CDR3 extends over 15 amino acids. The chain's CDR3 is CASSEKTGANYGYTF. For the CDR3, the DNA is TGTGCCAGCAGTGAGAAGACAGGGGCAAACTATGGCTACACCTTC.

For this clone: One end of the junction varies from germline; a read error may be responsible. The chain carries TRBV30 and TRBJ2-7; D gene ambiguous. The CDR3 totals 12 residues. Germline V gives CDR1 GTSNPN, CDR2 SVGIG (reference sequence). CDR3 residues: CAWSVSTGPPWF. DNA of the CDR3: TGTGCCTGGAGTGTATCCACTGGGCCTCCCTGGTTC.

The rearrangement uses TRBV30 and TRBJ2-2, with 9 bases matching TRBD1. V gave up 3 bases and J gave up 7 bases; unmatched junction bases: 6. The germline gives CDR1 GTSNPN, CDR2 SVGIG (reference sequence). The CDR3 covers 14 residues. The CDR3 DNA reads TGTGCCTGGAGCAAAGGACAGGGGCACGGGGAGCTGTTTTTT. Protein: CAWSKGQGHGELFF.

J is TRBJ1-6 and V is TRBV19; possible D gene TRBD1, 5 bases. Trimming took 6 bases from V and 0 from J, leaving 12 bases between them. This CDR3 region has 16 residues. Looked up from germline, CDR1 is LNHDA and CDR2 is SQIVND (reference sequence). CDR3 coding DNA: TGTGCCAGTAGGGACACTCCGAGCTCCTATAATTCACCCCTCCACTTT. This sequence encodes CASRDTPSSYNSPLHF. The whole variable domain, filled in from reference TRBV19 and TRBJ1-6, reads DGGITQSPKYLFRKEGQNVTLSCEQNLNHDAMYWYRQDPGQGLRLIYYSQIVNDFQKGDIAEGYSVSREKKESFPLTVTSAQKNPTAFYLCASRDTPSSYNSPLHFGNGTRLTVT.

The V call is TRBV6-5, the J call TRBJ1-2, with 7 bases fitting TRBD1. Germline CDR1 is MNHEY and CDR2 is SVGAGI. CDR3 length: 14 amino acids. V lost 5 bases to trimming and J lost 5 bases; unmatched junction nucleotides: 8. CDR3 sequence (DNA): TGTGCCAGCAGTAACCGACAGGGAGGATATGGCTACACCTTC. Protein: CASSNRQGGYGYTF.

The chain carries TRBV14 and TRBJ2-3; 8 bases align to TRBD2. J gave up 0 bases and V 4 bases, and 6 bases lay outside the gene matches. CDR3 length: 16 residues. The germline V gene has CDR1 SGHDN and CDR2 FVKESK. CDR3: CASSLDGGVSTDTQYF. In DNA form, the CDR3 reads TGTGCCAGCAGCCTCGACGGGGGGGTTAGCACAGATACGCAGTATTTT.

The chain employs TRBV11-2 and TRBJ1-2; D possibly corresponds to TRBD1 (5 bases). CDR3 length: 14 residues. V was pared by 1 base and J by 6 bases, with 12 bases between. Germline assignment: CDR1 SGHAT and CDR2 FQNNGV. The CDR3 loop reads CASSLVGEVNGYTF. The CDR3 DNA sequence: TGTGCCAGCAGCTTAGTAGGGGAGGTGAATGGCTACACCTTC.

This chain's CDR3 is CASSQQPSRTPLHF. CDR3 sequence (DNA): TGTGCCAGCAGCCAACAGCCCTCCAGGACACCCCTCCACTTT. The chain couples TRBV11-2 to TRBJ1-6; no clear D gene. Trimming removed 5 bases at V and 11 bases at J, with 16 bases between. The CDR3 contains 14 residues. Germline V gene data show CDR1 as SGHAT and CDR2 as FQNNGV. Supplemented by reference TRBV11-2 and TRBJ1-6, the full variable domain reads EAGVAQSPRYKIIEKRQSVAFWCNPISGHATLYWYQQILGQGPKLLIQFQNNGVVDDSQLPKDRFSAERLKGVDSTLKIQPAKLEDSAVYLCASSQQPSRTPLHFGNGTRLTVT.

The chain recombines TRBV11-2 with TRBJ2-3, with 13 bases matching TRBD2. Trimming cost V 1 base and J 7 bases; bases outside gene matches: 8. Germline V gene data show CDR1 as SGHAT and CDR2 as FQNNGV. The CDR3 has 17 residues. CDR3 in DNA: TGTGCCAGCAGCTTAGCCCCACTAGCGGGAGGGCCAAATACGCAGTATTTT. Residues: CASSLAPLAGGPNTQYF.

The rearrangement joins TRBV5-1 to TRBJ2-3, with 9 positions matching TRBD1. Germline V CDR1 and CDR2: SGHRS, YFSETQ. The trim removed 6 bases at V and 3 bases at J, leaving 5 bases unmatched. The CDR3 covers 14 residues. The DNA of the CDR3 is TGCGCCAGCAATTACAGGGGGCAGACAGATACGCAGTATTTT. The encoded protein is CASNYRGQTDTQYF.

The rearrangement uses TRBV7-8 and TRBJ1-3; the match to TRBD1 covers 7 bases. The V and J ends lost 1 base and 0 bases, in that order; junction bases with no gene match: 12. The CDR3 extends over 19 amino acids. Looked up from germline, CDR1 is SGHVS and CDR2 is FQNEAQ. The chain's CDR3 is CASSLVQPGQRFSGNTIYF. The CDR3 coding sequence is TGTGCCAGCAGCTTAGTACAACCGGGACAGAGATTCTCTGGAAACACCATATATTTT.

In nucleotides, the CDR3 is TGCGCCAGCGGGCCGACAGGGTACCAGCCCCAGCATTTT. This gives the protein CASGPTGYQPQHF. V gene TRBV4-1 combines with J gene TRBJ1-5; 7 bases align to TRBD1. Germline V gives CDR1 MGHRA, CDR2 YSYEKL. There are 13 residues in the CDR3. The V gene end was trimmed by 8 bases and the J gene end by 7 bases; junction bases not matched to a gene: 8.

J is TRBJ2-4 and V is TRBV10-2; D remains ambiguous. V gave up 6 bases and J gave up 0 bases, with 12 bases separating them. The CDR3 consists of 15 residues. Germline CDR1 and CDR2: WSHSY and SAAADI. As DNA, the CDR3 is TGCGCCAGCAGCTCCCCTGGCGGAGCCAAAAACATTCAGTACTTC. It translates to CASSSPGGAKNIQYF.

The J gene is TRBJ2-3, the V gene TRBV5-1; tentative D call: TRBD2 (6 bases). V lost 4 bases and J lost 0, with 12 bases in between. The germline gives CDR1 SGHRS, CDR2 YFSETQ. The CDR3 is 15 residues long. The CDR3 region has the DNA TGCGCCAGCAGCCCACCGCGGGGTAGCACAGATACGCAGTATTTT. It encodes CASSPPRGSTDTQYF.

The rearrangement uses TRBV7-2 and TRBJ1-5; D is ambiguous. Germline CDR1 reads SGHTA; CDR2 reads FQGNSA. This CDR3 has 14 amino acids. V was cut by 5 bases and J by 1 base, with 9 bases left in between. The CDR3 spells CASSLPGSNQPQHF. The CDR3, as DNA: TGTGCCAGCAGCCTACCGGGGAGCAATCAGCCCCAGCATTTT.

About this clone: Other DNA variants within this sample encode the same CDR3. The chain links TRBV18 to TRBJ2-7, with D unclear. The CDR3 extends over 12 amino acids. In germline, CDR1 is KGHSH, CDR2 LQKENI. Trimming pared 3 bases from V and 3 bases from J, leaving 6 bases between. CDR3 DNA sequence: TGTGCCAGCTCACCGGGCCTCTACGAGCAGTACTTC. Translation: CASSPGLYEQYF.

This clone was seen only once. The V gene is TRBV11-2, the J gene TRBJ1-2; TRBD1 matches at 7 bases. V shed 6 bases, J shed 5 bases, and the junction held 6 bases outside the gene matches. Germline V CDR1 and CDR2: SGHAT, FQNNGV. The CDR3 runs 13 residues. The CDR3 reads CASSPRQGYGYTF. CDR3 bases: TGTGCCAGCAGTCCCCGACAGGGATATGGCTACACCTTC.